A single sample is the source of the 30 T cell receptor beta chains below, sequenced in a study of somatic mutations in cytotoxic T cells in rheumatoid arthritis. Profiled with immunoSEQ multiplex PCR; TCRdb holds only in-frame clones, not every one. The sample has around 20,000 clones; around 81% are singletons. Material: CD8+ T cells sorted from blood. The receptors shown here come from an adult with rheumatoid arthritis.

The chain has TRBV2 and TRBJ1-3; tentative D call: TRBD1 (5 bases). The V gene's germline CDR1 is SNHLY and CDR2 FYNNEI. CDR3 length: 15 residues. V shed 6 bases and J shed 0 bases, with 12 bases lying between them. CDR3 amino acids: CASSEGRDSGNTIYF. In nucleotides, the CDR3 is TGTGCCAGCAGCGAGGGACGGGACTCTGGAAACACCATATATTTT.

The CDR3 nucleotides are TGTGCCAGCAGGGCCACGTCTGGGGCCCCTGAAGCTTTCTTT. Residues: CASRATSGAPEAFF. The genes are TRBV9 and TRBJ1-1; D possibly corresponds to TRBD1 (5 bases). V lost 5 bases, J lost 6 bases, and 17 bases lay in between. This CDR3 is 14 amino acids long. Looked up from germline, CDR1 is SGDLS and CDR2 is YYNGEE.

CDR3 sequence (DNA): TGTGCCAGCAGCTTCCGGGTCGACACAGATACGCAGTATTTT. Its translation: CASSFRVDTDTQYF. This chain connects TRBV5-5 to TRBJ2-3; D remains unclear. CDR3 size: 14 residues. Trimming left V 2 bases short and J 2 bases short, with 9 bases between. From germline, CDR1 is SGHKS and CDR2 YYEKEE (reference sequence).

The V gene is TRBV30, the J gene TRBJ2-5; D is undetermined. V was cut by 4 bases and J by 5 bases, with 8 bases left in between. This CDR3 region has 11 residues. The germline CDR1 and CDR2 sequences are GTSNPN and SVGIG (reference sequence). CDR3 bases: TGTGCCTGGATAAGGTCGGAGACCCAGTACTTC. Protein sequence: CAWIRSETQYF.

The gene calls are TRBV25-1 and TRBJ1-1; D ambiguous. The CDR3 covers 15 residues. With 1 base removed from V and 2 bases from J, the gap between germline ends came to 11 bases. Germline CDR1 reads MGHDK; CDR2 reads SYGVNS. CDR3 loop: CASSEWGDGNTEAFF. The CDR3 DNA follows: TGTGCCAGCAGTGAATGGGGAGACGGAAACACTGAAGCTTTCTTT.

The chain employs TRBV7-9 and TRBJ1-6; D is perhaps TRBD1 (6 bases). CDR1 is SEHNR and CDR2 is FQNEAQ in the germline V gene (reference sequence). The CDR3 loop spans 17 amino acids. Deletions cut 0 bases from V and 7 bases from J, with 16 bases between. The CDR3 here is CASSLALGQGWNSPLHF. The DNA of the CDR3 is TGTGCCAGCAGCTTAGCGTTAGGTCAGGGGTGGAATTCACCCCTCCACTTT.

V is TRBV7-9 and J is TRBJ2-7; TRBD2 agrees at 7 bases. Germline V CDR1 and CDR2: SEHNR, FQNEAQ (reference sequence). There are 15 residues in the CDR3. V shed 4 bases, J shed 3 bases, and the junction held 9 bases outside the gene matches. Written as DNA, the CDR3 is TGTGCCAGCAGCTACCGCAGCGGGATGGACTACGAGCAGTACTTC. It specifies CASSYRSGMDYEQYF.

Comments on this clone: Other DNA sequences from this sample encode an identical CDR3 as well. This chain joins TRBV9 and TRBJ2-3, with 11 bases that match TRBD2. The CDR3 length is 15 residues. V lost 4 bases to trimming and J lost 2 bases; unmatched junction nucleotides: 3. The V gene's germline CDR1 is SGDLS and CDR2 YYNGEE. CDR3 nucleotides: TGTGCCAGCAGCCAGGGACTAGCGGACACAGATACGCAGTATTTT. Translating gives CASSQGLADTDTQYF.

This chain joins TRBV4-2 and TRBJ2-3; D is possibly TRBD2 (6 bases). Germline assignment: CDR1 LGHNA and CDR2 YNFKEQ. Trimming left V 0 bases short and J 7 bases short, with 14 bases between. This CDR3 spans 15 amino acids. CDR3 loop: CASSQDLGEVNTQYF. CDR3 nucleotides: TGTGCCAGCAGCCAAGATCTGGGGGAGGTGAATACGCAGTATTTT.

The genes are TRBV7-9 and TRBJ2-1, with 15 bases that match TRBD2. This CDR3 spans 17 amino acids. Germline CDR1 and CDR2: SEHNR and FQNEAQ (reference sequence). After removal of 3 bases from V and 9 bases from J, the junction contained 9 bases not matched to a gene. As DNA, the CDR3 is TGTGCCAGCAGCTTGGCAAGGACTAGCGGGGGGGCCGGTGAGCAGTTCTTC. This translates into CASSLARTSGGAGEQFF.

This clone has just one count. V and J are TRBV13 and TRBJ1-1, with TRBD1 matching over 9 bases. This CDR3 region has 14 residues. With 0 bases clipped from V and 6 bases from J, the junction kept 2 bases outside the gene matches. Germline CDR1 and CDR2: PRHDT and FYEKMQ (reference sequence). The CDR3 DNA sequence: TGTGCCAGCAGCTTAGGAAGGACAGGGGCTGAAGCTTTCTTT. It specifies CASSLGRTGAEAFF.

The chain joins TRBV28 to TRBJ1-1, with 10 bases identical to TRBD1. The CDR3 spans 17 residues. Trimming at V came to 7 bases and at J to 4 bases, leaving 15 bases not matched to a gene. CDR1 is MDHEN, CDR2 SYDVKM, per germline. CDR3 protein: CASMVPDRGRGVTEAFF. The CDR3 DNA sequence: TGTGCCAGCATGGTCCCCGACAGGGGGCGTGGCGTCACTGAAGCTTTCTTT.

V and J are TRBV13 and TRBJ2-3; TRBD2 matches 7 bases. Germline assignment: CDR1 PRHDT and CDR2 FYEKMQ (reference sequence). The ends lost 5 bases at V and 9 bases at J; junction bases unmatched: 8. The CDR3 consists of 13 residues. The CDR3 sequence: CASSQATGGTQYF. CDR3 sequence (DNA): TGTGCCAGCAGCCAAGCTACCGGGGGGACGCAGTATTTT.

The sample holds one count of this clone. The CDR3 coding sequence is TGTGCCAGCAGCTCCGGGATCTGGCCAAAGAGCTCCTACGAGCAGTACTTC. Translation gives CASSSGIWPKSSYEQYF. The chain employs TRBV11-3 and TRBJ2-7, with D maybe TRBD2 (5 bases). Germline lookup yields CDR1 SGHNT and CDR2 YENEEA. This CDR3 region has 17 residues. Trimming shortened V by 4 bases and J by 0 bases, and 19 bases separated the two germline ends.

This chain connects TRBV5-4 to TRBJ2-7; 11 bases fit TRBD2. The CDR3 runs to 15 residues. Germline trimming cut 2 bases from V and 5 bases from J; bases unmatched to any gene: 6. CDR1 and CDR2 from the germline V gene are SGHNT and YYREEE (reference sequence). CDR3 in amino acids: CASSFKLAGEHEQYF. As DNA, the CDR3 is TGTGCCAGCAGCTTTAAACTAGCGGGAGAACACGAGCAGTACTTC.

This sequence joins TRBV19 and TRBJ1-5; TRBD1 aligns across 10 bases. In germline, CDR1 is LNHDA, CDR2 SQIVND (reference sequence). Trimming at V came to 3 bases and at J to 4 bases, leaving 15 bases not matched to a gene. This CDR3 is built from 19 residues. In DNA form, the CDR3 reads TGTGCCAGTAGTATGACCCCCGGGACAGGGGCAATTCGGAATCAGCCCCAGCATTTT. Translating gives CASSMTPGTGAIRNQPQHF.

The chain recombines TRBV9 with TRBJ2-2; maybe TRBD2 (6 bases). The germline CDR1 and CDR2 sequences are SGDLS and YYNGEE. The CDR3 runs to 16 residues. V lost 3 bases, J lost 0 bases, and 12 bases lay in between. The CDR3 sequence: CASSDTGTPNTGELFF. As DNA, the CDR3 is TGTGCCAGCAGCGACACCGGGACTCCGAACACCGGGGAGCTGTTTTTT.

J is TRBJ1-2 and V is TRBV7-8, with 12 bases that match TRBD1. The CDR3 length is 15 residues. Unmatched junction bases numbered 6, after V lost 5 bases and J lost 5 bases. The germline V gene has CDR1 SGHVS and CDR2 FQNEAQ. The CDR3 bases are TGTGCCAGCAGCCCAGGGACAGGGGGCGCGTATGGCTACACCTTC. Its translation is CASSPGTGGAYGYTF. Drawing the rest from reference TRBV7-8 and TRBJ1-2, the complete variable domain is GAGVSQSPRYKVAKRGQDVALRCDPISGHVSLFWYQQALGQGPEFLTYFQNEAQLDKSGLPSDRFFAERPEGSVSTLKIQRTQQEDSAVYLCASSPGTGGAYGYTFGSGTRLTVV.

The rearrangement uses TRBV4-3 and TRBJ2-5; a weak D match, TRBD2 (6 bases). The CDR3 extends over 14 amino acids. Deletions cut 1 base from V and 5 bases from J, with 11 bases between. CDR1 is LGHNA, CDR2 YSLEER, per germline. The DNA of the CDR3 is TGCGCCAGCAGCCAAGGGGGAGGCCCCGAGACCCAGTACTTC. Residues: CASSQGGGPETQYF.

The DNA of the CDR3 is TGTGCCAGCAGTCAGACTAGCGGGGGGCTAGCCGGGGAGCTGTTTTTT. It translates to CASSQTSGGLAGELFF. The rearrangement uses TRBV28 and TRBJ2-2; 13 bases line up with TRBD2. V lost 5 bases to trimming and J lost 6 bases; unmatched junction nucleotides: 6. The CDR3 spans 16 residues. The germline gives CDR1 MDHEN, CDR2 SYDVKM.

CDR3 DNA sequence: TGTGCCAGCAGCATCAACCAAGAGACCCAGTACTTC. It specifies CASSINQETQYF. The chain employs TRBV9 and TRBJ2-5; D is uncertain. CDR3 size: 12 residues. Looked up from germline, CDR1 is SGDLS and CDR2 is YYNGEE. Trimming stripped 4 bases from V and 0 bases from J, with 4 bases between.

This chain's CDR3 is CASSSLLESGVAQYF. CDR3 sequence (DNA): TGTGCCAGCAGCTCCCTCCTAGAGTCCGGGGTGGCCCAGTACTTC. This chain connects TRBV28 to TRBJ2-5; the D gene is possibly TRBD2 (5 bases). Germline CDR1 MDHEN, CDR2 SYDVKM. The length of the CDR3 is 15 residues. Trimming cost V 6 bases and J 9 bases, with 23 bases left between them.

The chain uses TRBV28 and TRBJ2-1; D is undetermined. Germline V CDR1 and CDR2: MDHEN, SYDVKM. The CDR3 consists of 11 residues. V was trimmed by 3 bases and J by 7 bases, leaving 4 bases between them. The CDR3 nucleotides read TGTGCCAGCAGTTTGTTTAATGAGCAGTTCTTC. This gives the protein CASSLFNEQFF.

This clone has just a few counts. This rearrangement joins TRBV6-1 to TRBJ1-1; D ambiguous. The V gene lost 3 bases and the J gene lost 0 bases, with 14 bases spanning the gap. Germline-derived CDR1 and CDR2 are MNHNS and SASEGT. This CDR3 region has 16 residues. Written as DNA, the CDR3 is TGTGCCAGCAGTGATTGGTTAGACAACATGAACACTGAAGCTTTCTTT. Its protein is CASSDWLDNMNTEAFF.

The chain recombines TRBV9 with TRBJ2-1; TRBD1 matches at 9 bases. The CDR3 is made up of 15 amino acids. The J segment lost 5 bases and the V segment lost 0 bases, leaving 3 bases of the junction unmatched. CDR1 and CDR2 from the germline V gene are SGDLS and YYNGEE. CDR3 coding DNA: TGTGCCAGCAGCGTAGGGGGACAGGGTCACAATGAGCAGTTCTTC. Residues: CASSVGGQGHNEQFF.

The chain is built from TRBV7-6 and TRBJ2-5; 7 bases align to TRBD1. The CDR3 covers 17 residues. Germline V gene data show CDR1 as SGHVS and CDR2 as FNYEAQ. The V segment lost 1 base and the J segment 3 bases; nucleotides outside the gene matches: 11. CDR3 DNA: TGTGCCAGCAGCTTAGACAGGGGCGGAGCGGTTAAAGAGACCCAGTACTTC. Translated: CASSLDRGGAVKETQYF.

The chain is built from TRBV6-6 and TRBJ1-5, with a tentative D call TRBD1 (5 bases). The CDR3 contains 14 residues. Germline assignment: CDR1 MNHNY and CDR2 SVGAGI (reference sequence). V dropped 4 bases and J dropped 4 bases, with 11 bases sitting between them. CDR3 sequence reads: CASSFGAANQPQHF. The CDR3 nucleotides are TGTGCCAGCAGTTTTGGGGCAGCTAATCAGCCCCAGCATTTT.

The chain recombines TRBV9 with TRBJ2-3; tentatively, D is TRBD1 or TRBD2 (5 bases each). This CDR3 has 15 residues. The V gene's germline CDR1 is SGDLS and CDR2 YYNGEE. V gave up 4 bases and J gave up 2 bases, with 14 bases separating them. The CDR3 here is CASSTEQGATDTQYF. The CDR3 DNA reads TGTGCCAGCAGCACCGAGCAGGGAGCCACAGATACGCAGTATTTT.

This chain links TRBV27 with TRBJ2-1; tentative D call: TRBD2 (6 bases). The ends were cut back, 6 bases at V and 11 bases at J, with 14 bases in the middle. The CDR3 runs 12 residues. Germline V gene lookup returns CDR1 MNHEY and CDR2 SMNVEV (reference sequence). Here the CDR3 DNA reads TGTGCCAGCAGCAGAACGCGGGGACAGCAGTTCTTC. This sequence encodes CASSRTRGQQFF.

This chain's CDR3 is CASSFEAGNTEAFF. CDR3 nucleotides: TGTGCCAGCAGCTTTGAGGCAGGGAATACTGAAGCTTTCTTT. The rearrangement links TRBV5-5 to TRBJ1-1; D is perhaps TRBD1 (5 bases). The CDR3 is 14 residues long. The germline V gene encodes CDR1 SGHKS and CDR2 YYEKEE (reference sequence). Trimming took off 2 bases at V and 5 bases at J, with 13 bases between the two ends.